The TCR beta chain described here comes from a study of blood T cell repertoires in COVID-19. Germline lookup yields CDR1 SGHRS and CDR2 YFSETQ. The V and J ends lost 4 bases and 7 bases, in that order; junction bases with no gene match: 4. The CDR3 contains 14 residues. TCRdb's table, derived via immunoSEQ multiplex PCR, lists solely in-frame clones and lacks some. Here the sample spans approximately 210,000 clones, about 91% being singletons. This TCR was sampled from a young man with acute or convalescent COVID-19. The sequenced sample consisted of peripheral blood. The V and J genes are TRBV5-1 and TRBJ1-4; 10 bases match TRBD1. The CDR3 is CASSPGQGGEKLFF. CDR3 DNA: TGCGCCAGCAGCCCTGGACAGGGGGGTGAAAAACTGTTTTTT.